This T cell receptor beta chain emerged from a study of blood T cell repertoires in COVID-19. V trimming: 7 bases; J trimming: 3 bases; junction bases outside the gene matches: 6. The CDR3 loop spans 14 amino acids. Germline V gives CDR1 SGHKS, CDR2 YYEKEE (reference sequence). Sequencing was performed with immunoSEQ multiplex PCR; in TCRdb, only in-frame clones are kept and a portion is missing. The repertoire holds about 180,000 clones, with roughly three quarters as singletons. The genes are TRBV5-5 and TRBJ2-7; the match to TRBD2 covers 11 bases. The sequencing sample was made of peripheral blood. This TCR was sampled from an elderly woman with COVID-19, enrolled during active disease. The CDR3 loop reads CASRTGTSGYEQYF. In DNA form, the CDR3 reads TGTGCCAGCCGTACTGGGACTAGCGGCTACGAGCAGTACTTC.